This T cell receptor (beta chain) derives from a study of cytomegalovirus exposure and HLA in healthy donors. 13 Jbeta primers and 60 Vbeta primers were used for the PCR. Method: immunoSEQ multiplex PCR; TCRdb's copy keeps in-frame clones and lacks some. Of more than 65,000 clones in the sample, 79% are singletons; the top ten hold roughly 22%. With 4 bases removed from V and 0 bases from J, the gap between germline ends came to 7 bases. Germline V gene sequence: CDR1 GTSNPN, CDR2 SVGIG (reference sequence). The CDR3 totals 13 residues. The chain couples TRBV30 to TRBJ2-4; D unresolved. The source material was PBMCs. This receptor was identified in a woman aged 40 to 50 in good health and CMV-seropositive. In DNA form, the CDR3 reads TGTGCCTGGATGTCCCTAGCCAAAAACATTCAGTACTTC. It yields the protein CAWMSLAKNIQYF.